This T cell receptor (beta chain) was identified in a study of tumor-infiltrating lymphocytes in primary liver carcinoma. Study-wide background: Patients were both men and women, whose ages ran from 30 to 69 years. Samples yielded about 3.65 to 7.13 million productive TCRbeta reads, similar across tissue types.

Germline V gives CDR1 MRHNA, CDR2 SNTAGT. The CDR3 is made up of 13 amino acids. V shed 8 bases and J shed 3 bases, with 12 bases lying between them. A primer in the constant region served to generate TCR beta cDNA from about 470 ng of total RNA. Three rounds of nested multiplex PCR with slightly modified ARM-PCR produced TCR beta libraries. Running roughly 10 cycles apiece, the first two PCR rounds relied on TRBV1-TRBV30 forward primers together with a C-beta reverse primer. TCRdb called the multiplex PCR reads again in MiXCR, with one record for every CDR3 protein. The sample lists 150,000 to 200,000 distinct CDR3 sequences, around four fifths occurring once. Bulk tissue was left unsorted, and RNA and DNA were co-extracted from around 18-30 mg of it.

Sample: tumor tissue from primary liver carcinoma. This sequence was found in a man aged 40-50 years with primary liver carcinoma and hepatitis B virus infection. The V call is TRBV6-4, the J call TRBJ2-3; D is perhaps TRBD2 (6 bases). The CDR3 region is CASGGGDTDTQYF. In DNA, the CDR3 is TGTGCCAGCGGTGGCGGGGATACAGATACGCAGTATTTT.